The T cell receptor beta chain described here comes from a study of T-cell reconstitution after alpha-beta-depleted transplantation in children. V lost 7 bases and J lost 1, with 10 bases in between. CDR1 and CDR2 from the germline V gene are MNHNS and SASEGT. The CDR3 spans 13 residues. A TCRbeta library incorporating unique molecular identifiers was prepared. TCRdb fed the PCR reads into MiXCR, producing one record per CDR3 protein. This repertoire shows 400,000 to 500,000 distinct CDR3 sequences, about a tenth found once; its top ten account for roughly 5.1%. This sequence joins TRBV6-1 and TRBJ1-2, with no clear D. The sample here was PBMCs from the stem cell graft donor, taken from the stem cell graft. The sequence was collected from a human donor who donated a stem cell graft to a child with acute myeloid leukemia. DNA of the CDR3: TGTGCCAGCACCTCCGGCCTTAACTATGGCTACACCTTC. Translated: CASTSGLNYGYTF.